This T cell receptor (beta chain) was sequenced in a study of T cell changes during pregnancy in multiple sclerosis. Trimming at V came to 7 bases and at J to 3 bases, leaving 7 bases not matched to a gene. Germline assignment: CDR1 SGDLS and CDR2 YYNGEE. The CDR3 loop spans 15 amino acids. Clones were sequenced by immunoSEQ multiplex PCR, and TCRdb holds only the in-frame ones, with some missing. This table holds approximately 41,000 clones, approximately 94% found once. The V gene is TRBV9, the J gene TRBJ2-6; 7 nucleotides align to TRBD1. The starting material was CD4+ T cells from peripheral blood mononuclear cells, obtained in the second trimester of pregnancy. The sequence was obtained from a female donor with multiple sclerosis, enrolled in a pregnancy study. In nucleotides, the CDR3 is TGTGCCAGCCCCCCGAGGGGGCTTGGGGCCAACGTCCTGACTTTC. Encoded protein: CASPPRGLGANVLTF.